This entry is about one T cell receptor (beta chain). No antigen is known for it. The junction departs from germline at one end; a sequencing error may be responsible. This sample's treatment: roughly 10-day PBMC culture with coronavirus spike peptide pools or control peptides (ViraFEST assay). CD4+ T cells that came from the unexposed donor were collected before the COVID-19 pandemic (2011-2018). Antigen-specific T cell expansion with peptide pools preceded TCR sequencing in the ViraFEST approach. These data belong to a study of vaccination and CD4 T cells after COVID-19. Study as a whole: SARS-CoV-2, HCoV-NL63, HCoV-OC43 and HCoV-229E supplied the overlapping spike peptides used to stimulate cells.

The CDR3 contains 15 residues. The germline V gene has CDR1 MNHEY and CDR2 SVGEGT. Cultured CD4+ T cell DNA was sequenced using the Oncomine TCR Beta short-read assay. MiXCR, applied by TCRdb to the PCR reads, yields one record per CDR3 protein. The sample contains under 8,000 distinct CDR3 sequences, more than 45% of which appear only once. This rearrangement joins TRBV6-2 or TRBV6-3 to TRBJ1-5, with TRBD1 matching over 8 bases. The origin of this receptor is a human donor in good health. Input material: CD4+ T cells from blood, cultured in vitro. This CDR3 reads CASSPRRQGAQPQNF. DNA for the CDR3: TGTGCCAGCAGTCCTCGTAGGCAGGGGGCCCAGCCCCAGAATTTT.